This T cell receptor beta chain derives from a study of T-cell reconstitution after alpha-beta-depleted transplantation in children. Study outcomes and limitations: Expanded graft clones numbering several hundred reportedly gave rise to alpha-beta T cells about two months after transplant. Fresh T-cell production supplied most of the T-cell counts and diversity seen one year after transplant.

Molecular barcoding with unique molecular identifiers was used for the TCRbeta library. TCRdb called the PCR reads again in MiXCR, with one record for every CDR3 protein. The table records more than 40,000 distinct CDR3 sequences, around 8.8% of them present only once. A remark on this clonotype: Antigen specificity is unknown.

J gave up 6 bases and V 0 bases, and 8 bases lay outside the gene matches. The CDR3 totals 15 residues. The germline CDR1 and CDR2 sequences are DFQATT and SNEGSKA (reference sequence). Material: PBMCs, mostly from graft donor cells, obtained 60 days after TCRalphabeta/CD19-depleted stem cell transplant. V usage is TRBV20-1 and J usage is TRBJ1-5, with 7 bases that match TRBD1. The sequence was collected from a male patient aged 2 to 10 who had a stem cell transplant for chronic granulomatous disease, so the T cells may come from the graft donor. The CDR3 DNA sequence: TGCAGTGCTAGAGATCCCGACAGGGAGAGTCAGCCCCAGCATTTT. Amino acids: CSARDPDRESQPQHF.